Below, 9 T cell receptor beta chains from the same sample are listed, as sequenced in a study of Ad26.COV2.S vaccination and SARS-CoV-2 variants. Assay used: immunoSEQ multiplex PCR; TCRdb lists only in-frame clones, some missing. Among about 680,000 clones, around 92% were seen once, and the ten largest hold about 1.5%. The treatment denotes: 15 to 20 received Ad26.COV2.S at low or high dose, single or two shots; 5 received placebo; per-sample allocation not given. Specimen acquisition occurred on day 63 following the initial vaccine or placebo injection. The input for sequencing was peripheral blood, taken in a trial of Ad26.COV2.S vaccine versus placebo. These TCRs come from a person aged 18-60 years who received the Ad26.COV2.S COVID-19 vaccine or a placebo.

This chain links TRBV5-1 with TRBJ1-2; D is possibly TRBD1 (5 bases). Germline V lookup: CDR1 SGHRS, CDR2 YFSETQ. Trimming removed 4 bases from V and 2 bases from J, with 9 bases in between. The CDR3 spans 13 residues. CDR3 sequence reads: CASSRGRNYGYTF. The CDR3 DNA is TGCGCCAGCAGCAGGGGACGGAACTATGGCTACACCTTC.

The chain uses TRBV27 and TRBJ2-6; D is unresolved. In germline, CDR1 is MNHEY, CDR2 SMNVEV (reference sequence). V dropped 2 bases and J dropped 7 bases, with 18 bases sitting between them. The CDR3 runs 17 residues. CDR3: CASSLSLRASRANVLTF. The CDR3 region has the DNA TGTGCCAGCAGTTTAAGTCTCCGGGCCAGTAGAGCCAACGTCCTGACTTTC. Based on the CDR3 plus reference TRBV27 and TRBJ2-6, the full variable domain is EAQVTQNPRYLITVTGKKLTVTCSQNMNHEYMSWYRQDPGLGLRQIYYSMNVEVTDKGDVPEGYKVSRKEKRNFPLILESPSPNQTSLYFCASSLSLRASRANVLTFGAGSRLTVL.

DNA for the CDR3: TGTGCCAGCAGCTTAGCGAGCCAGTATGGCTACACCTTC. Amino acid sequence: CASSLASQYGYTF. The chain recombines TRBV7-2 with TRBJ1-2, with no clear D. This CDR3 spans 13 amino acids. CDR1 and CDR2 (germline): SGHTA, FQGNSA. The V end lost 0 bases, the J end lost 5 bases, and 7 bases lay between the germline ends.

The chain combines TRBV29-1 with TRBJ2-7; D not resolved. The CDR3 spans 13 residues. The germline V and J ends were trimmed by 4 bases and 0 bases, with 10 bases remaining between them. Germline values: CDR1 SQVTM, CDR2 ANQGSEA. The CDR3 DNA follows: TGCAGCGTTGGGAAAGCGAACTCCTACGAGCAGTACTTC. Translating it yields CSVGKANSYEQYF.

This clone showed up just a few times. V gene TRBV18 combines with J gene TRBJ2-2; TRBD1 agrees at 9 bases. This CDR3 region has 16 residues. Germline assignment: CDR1 KGHSH and CDR2 LQKENI. The V and J ends lost 4 bases and 4 bases, in that order; junction bases with no gene match: 7. For the CDR3, the DNA is TGTGCCAGCTCACGAACCGGGACAGGGTTCACCGGGGAGCTGTTTTTT. Its translation: CASSRTGTGFTGELFF.

Only a few counts were recorded for this clone. The sample carries other DNA sequences with the same CDR3. V gene TRBV6-5 combines with J gene TRBJ1-1; D is unresolved. CDR1 is MNHEY, CDR2 SVGAGI, per germline. Trimming left V 2 bases short and J 1 base short, with 5 bases between. The CDR3 has 13 amino acids. The CDR3 sequence: CASSYGENTEAFF. The CDR3 nucleotides read TGTGCCAGCAGTTACGGGGAGAACACTGAAGCTTTCTTT.

This chain joins TRBV11-2 and TRBJ2-1; no clear D. This CDR3 has 15 amino acids. Germline CDR1 reads SGHAT; CDR2 reads FQNNGV. Trimming shortened V by 4 bases and J by 9 bases, and 19 bases separated the two germline ends. The CDR3 nucleotides are TGTGCCAGCAGCTCCAACCCCCTTCCACCGCGTGAGCAGTTCTTC. This codes for CASSSNPLPPREQFF.

The chain carries TRBV2 and TRBJ1-2; D might be TRBD1 (6 bases). The germline CDR1 and CDR2 sequences are SNHLY and FYNNEI. This CDR3 spans 17 amino acids. The V end lost 2 bases, the J end lost 4 bases, and 20 bases lay between the germline ends. The DNA for the CDR3 is TGTGCCAGCAGTGAACCGACAGGCCCGGCAAAGGGCTATGGCTACACCTTC. Its protein product is CASSEPTGPAKGYGYTF.

The CDR3 DNA sequence: TGTGCCAGCAGCTTGGCGGGGGGTCGGAGCTACACCTTC. Amino acid sequence: CASSLAGGRSYTF. This sequence joins TRBV5-6 and TRBJ1-2, with a possible D match to TRBD1 (5 bases). The CDR3 runs to 13 residues. Germline loops: CDR1 SGHDT, CDR2 YYEEEE. Trimming stripped 0 bases from V and 9 bases from J, with 12 bases between.